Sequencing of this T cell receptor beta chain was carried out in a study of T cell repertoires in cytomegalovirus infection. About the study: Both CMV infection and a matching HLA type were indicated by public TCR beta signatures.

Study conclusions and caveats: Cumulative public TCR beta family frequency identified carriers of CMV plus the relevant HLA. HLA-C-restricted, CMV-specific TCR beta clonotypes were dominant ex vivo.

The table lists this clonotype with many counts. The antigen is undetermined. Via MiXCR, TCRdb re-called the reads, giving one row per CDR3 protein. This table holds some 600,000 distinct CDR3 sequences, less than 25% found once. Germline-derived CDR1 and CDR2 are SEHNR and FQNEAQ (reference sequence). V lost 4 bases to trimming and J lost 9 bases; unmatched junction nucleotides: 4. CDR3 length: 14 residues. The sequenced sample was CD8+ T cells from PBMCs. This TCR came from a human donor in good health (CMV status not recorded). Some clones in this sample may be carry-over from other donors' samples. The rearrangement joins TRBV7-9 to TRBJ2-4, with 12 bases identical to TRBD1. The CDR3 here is CASSSPGQGAIQYF. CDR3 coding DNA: TGTGCCAGCAGCTCTCCGGGACAGGGGGCCATTCAGTACTTC.